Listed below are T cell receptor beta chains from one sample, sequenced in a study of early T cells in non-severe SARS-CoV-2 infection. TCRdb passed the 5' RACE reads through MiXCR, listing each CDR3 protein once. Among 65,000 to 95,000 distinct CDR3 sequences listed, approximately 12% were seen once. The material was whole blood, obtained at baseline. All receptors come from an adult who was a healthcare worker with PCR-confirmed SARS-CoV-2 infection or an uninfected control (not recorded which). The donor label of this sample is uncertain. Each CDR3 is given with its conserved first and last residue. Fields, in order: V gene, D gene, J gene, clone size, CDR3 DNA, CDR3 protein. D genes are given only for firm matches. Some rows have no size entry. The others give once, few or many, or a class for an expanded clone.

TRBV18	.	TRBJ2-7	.	TGTGCCAGCTCATCCGCGACGGGCTCCTACGAGCAGTACTTC	CASSSATGSYEQYF
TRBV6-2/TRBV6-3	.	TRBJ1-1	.	TGTGCCAGCAAACAAGCGGGGACTGAAGCTTTCTTT	CASKQAGTEAFF
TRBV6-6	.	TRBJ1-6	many	TGTGCCAGCTCATCACCCCTCCACTTT	CASSSPLHF
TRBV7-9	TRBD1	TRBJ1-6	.	TGTGCCAGCAGCACCCCCGGACAGGGGGTCGTTTCACCCCTCCACTTT	CASSTPGQGVVSPLHF
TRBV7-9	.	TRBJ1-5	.	TGTGCCAGCACCCAAGGCGGGCAGCCCCAGCATTTT	CASTQGGQPQHF
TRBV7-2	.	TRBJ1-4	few	TGTGCCAGCAGCTTAGCGGACCTACGAGGTGAAAAACTGTTTTTT	CASSLADLRGEKLFF
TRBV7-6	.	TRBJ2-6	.	TGTGCCAGCACCGGGCTATCTGGGGCCAACGTCCTGACTTTC	CASTGLSGANVLTF
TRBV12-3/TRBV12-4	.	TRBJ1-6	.	TGTGCCAGCAGCTCCTCGGACAGAGGATCACCCCTCCACTTT	CASSSSDRGSPLHF
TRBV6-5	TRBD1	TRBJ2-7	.	TGTGCCAGCAGTTATACCGGGACAGCTGCCTACGAGCAGTACTTC	CASSYTGTAAYEQYF
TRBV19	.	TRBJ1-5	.	TGTGCCAGTAGTACCGGCAATCAGCCCCAGCATTTT	CASSTGNQPQHF
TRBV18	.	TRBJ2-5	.	TGTGCCAGCTCACGAGACCTCCAAGAGACCCAGTACTTC	CASSRDLQETQYF
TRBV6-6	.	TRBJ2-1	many	TGTGCCAGTCGCCCGGGGGGCAGTTCCTACAATGAGCAGTTCTTC	CASRPGGSSYNEQFF
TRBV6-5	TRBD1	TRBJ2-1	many	TGTGCCAGCAGTTACTTTGGGACAGCCTACAATGAGCAGTTCTTC	CASSYFGTAYNEQFF
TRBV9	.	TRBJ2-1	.	TGTGCCAGCAGCCTTCCAAACAATGAGCAGTTCTTC	CASSLPNNEQFF
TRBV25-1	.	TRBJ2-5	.	TGTGCCAGCAGTGAGACAACCGGGATAGCGCAAGAGACCCAGTACTTC	CASSETTGIAQETQYF
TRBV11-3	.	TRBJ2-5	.	TGTGCCAGCTCGGGGGACCAAGAGACCCAGTACTTC	CASSGDQETQYF
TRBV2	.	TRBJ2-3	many	TGTGCCAGCAGTAAGGGACGACCCGGCACAGATACGCAGTATTTT	CASSKGRPGTDTQYF
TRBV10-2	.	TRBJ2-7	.	TGCGCCAGCACAGGGGGGACCTCCTACGAGCAGTACTTC	CASTGGTSYEQYF
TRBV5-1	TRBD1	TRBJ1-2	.	TGCGCCAGCAGCTTGGCCGGGCAGGGGGCCGGCTATGGCTACACCTTC	CASSLAGQGAGYGYTF
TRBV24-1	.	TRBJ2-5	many	TGTGCCACCAGTGATTCATATCGGGAGACCCAGTACTTC	CATSDSYRETQYF
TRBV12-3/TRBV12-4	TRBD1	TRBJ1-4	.	TGTGCCAGCGGGGGCAGGGGGCGAGGAAAACTGTTTTTT	CASGGRGRGKLFF
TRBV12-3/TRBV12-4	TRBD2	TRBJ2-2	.	TGTGCCAGCGGAGCGGGGGGCTACACCGGGGAGCTGTTTTTT	CASGAGGYTGELFF
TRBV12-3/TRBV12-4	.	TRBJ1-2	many	TGTGCCAGCAGTTTAATCGGCGGGGGCCAAAGCGGTGGCTACACCTTC	CASSLIGGGQSGGYTF
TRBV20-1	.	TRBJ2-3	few	TGCAGTGCTAACGTACTAGATACGCAGTATTTT	CSANVLDTQYF
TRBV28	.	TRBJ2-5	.	TGTGCCAGCAGCTCAACAGGGATTGGAGAGACCCAGTACTTC	CASSSTGIGETQYF
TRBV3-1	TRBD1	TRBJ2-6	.	TGTGCCAGCAGTCGACAGGGCTCTGGGGCCAACGTCCTGACTTTC	CASSRQGSGANVLTF
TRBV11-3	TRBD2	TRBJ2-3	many	TGTGCCAGCAGCGATAAAGCGGGGGACACAGATACGCAGTATTTT	CASSDKAGDTDTQYF
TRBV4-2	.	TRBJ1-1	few	TGTGCCAGCAGCCAAGACTGGCAGGCGGCTTTCTTT	CASSQDWQAAFF
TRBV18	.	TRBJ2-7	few	TGTGCCAGCTCACCTCCGCGGGGGCGTACCTACGAGCAGTACTTC	CASSPPRGRTYEQYF
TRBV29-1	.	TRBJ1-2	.	TGCAGCGTTCCGGGACGGCCTAACTATGGCTACACCTTC	CSVPGRPNYGYTF
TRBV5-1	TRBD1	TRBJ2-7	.	TGCGCCAGCAGTTCCCGGGACAGGGGGCTCGGGGCTGGCGAGCAGTACTTC	CASSSRDRGLGAGEQYF
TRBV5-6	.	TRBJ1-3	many	TGTGCCAGCAGCCCCCGGGCCAACTCTGGAAACACCATATATTTT	CASSPRANSGNTIYF
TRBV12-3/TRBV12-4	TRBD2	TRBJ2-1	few	TGTGCCAGCACCCGGACTAGCAGTGAGCAGTTCTTC	CASTRTSSEQFF
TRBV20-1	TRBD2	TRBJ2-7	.	TGCAGTGCTGTTAGCGGGAGGAACGAGCAGTACTTC	CSAVSGRNEQYF
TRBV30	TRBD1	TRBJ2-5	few	TGTGCCTGGAGTCGAGGGGGCCAACAAGAGACCCAGTACTTC	CAWSRGGQQETQYF
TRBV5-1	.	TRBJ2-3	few	TGCGCCAGCAGCTTGGCCCAGGGGAGGGCAGATACGCAGTATTTT	CASSLAQGRADTQYF
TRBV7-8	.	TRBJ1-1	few	TGTGCCAGCGGATCGGGCCGAGGGGACGCTTTCTTT	CASGSGRGDAFF
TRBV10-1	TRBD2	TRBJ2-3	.	TGCGCCAGCAGCTCTGGGACTAGCGGGGGGCCAGATACGCAGTATTTT	CASSSGTSGGPDTQYF
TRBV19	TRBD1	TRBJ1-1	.	TGTGCCAGTAGTAAGGGGGCCGGGGGCACTGAAGCTTTCTTT	CASSKGAGGTEAFF
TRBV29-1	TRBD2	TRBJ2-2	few	TGCAGCGTTGGCGAGCGGGAGGGCCGTACGAACACCGGGGAGCTGTTTTTT	CSVGEREGRTNTGELFF
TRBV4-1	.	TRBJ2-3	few	TGCGCCAGCGGATTGGTGGATACGCAGTATTTT	CASGLVDTQYF
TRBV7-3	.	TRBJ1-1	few	TGTGCCAGCAGCCTCCAGGAGAACACTGAAGCTTTCTTT	CASSLQENTEAFF